This T cell receptor (beta chain) is drawn from a study of blood T cell repertoires in COVID-19. On the study more broadly: Sites in the United States, Italy and Spain provided acute and convalescent COVID-19 samples. PBMCs, B-cell-depleted T cells, or T cells were the source of the cDNA or gDNA that made up the material.

Per germline, CDR1 GTSNPN and CDR2 SVGIG (reference sequence). The length of the CDR3 is 15 residues. Germline trimming cut 4 bases from V and 0 bases from J; bases unmatched to any gene: 6. Authors' data handling: Amplifying reference gene primers gave estimates of nucleated cell counts. The assay was immunoSEQ multiplex PCR, and TCRdb's table has in-frame clones only and misses some. V and J calls and clone size come straight from that table; D and trimming were deduced from the DNA. This sample carries about 130,000 clones, approximately 80% of them seen once, and the ten largest clones take around 17%.

This chain joins TRBV30 and TRBJ2-1, with 7 bases that match TRBD1. The origin of this receptor is a woman aged 45-65 years with acute or convalescent COVID-19. Source material: peripheral blood. The CDR3 sequence: CAWTRDSNSYNEQFF. The CDR3 bases are TGTGCCTGGACTCGGGACAGTAACTCCTACAATGAGCAGTTCTTC.